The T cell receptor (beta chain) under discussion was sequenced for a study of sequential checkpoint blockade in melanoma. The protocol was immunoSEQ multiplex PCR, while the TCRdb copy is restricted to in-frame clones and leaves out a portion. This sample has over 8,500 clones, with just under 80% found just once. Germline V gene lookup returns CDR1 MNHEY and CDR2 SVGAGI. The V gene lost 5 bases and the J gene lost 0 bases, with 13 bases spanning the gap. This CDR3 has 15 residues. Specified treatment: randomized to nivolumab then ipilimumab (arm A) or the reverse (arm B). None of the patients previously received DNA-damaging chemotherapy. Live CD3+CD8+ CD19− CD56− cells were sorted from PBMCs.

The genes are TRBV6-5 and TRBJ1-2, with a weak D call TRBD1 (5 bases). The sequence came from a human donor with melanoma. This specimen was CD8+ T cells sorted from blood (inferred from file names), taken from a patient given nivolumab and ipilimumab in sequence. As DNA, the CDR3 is TGTGCCAGCAGTCAAGACAGCTCCGCTAACTATGGCTACACCTTC. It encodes CASSQDSSANYGYTF.